This TCR beta chain was identified during a study of T cell responses to AZD1222 COVID-19 vaccine. Whole-study findings and limits: Just a handful of AZD1222 recipients were seropositive at baseline. Nearly half of spike-specific TCRs reportedly target unmutated variant regions. All repertoire sampling was performed exclusively after the peak T cell response.

As for this clone: Antigen unknown.

The method was immunoSEQ multiplex PCR; TCRdb's version includes in-frame clones alone and lacks a portion of them. There are over 45,000 clones in the sample; approximately 85% occur only once, and about 15% lies in the top ten. Trimming shortened V by 5 bases and J by 0 bases, and 8 bases separated the two germline ends. The germline gives CDR1 SGHRS, CDR2 YFSETQ. The CDR3 totals 13 residues. This chain joins TRBV5-1 and TRBJ1-1; D uncertain. The sequences come from peripheral blood, collected on day 0 of AZD1222 vaccination. The clonotype comes from an adult in good health. The CDR3: CASSLSLNTEAFF. The CDR3 nucleotides read TGCGCCAGCAGTCTGTCTTTGAACACTGAAGCTTTCTTT.